Listed here is a single TCR beta chain. This clonotype was found a few times. Its antigen remains unidentified. No much larger clonotype is one base removed from it; base qualities were not supplied. This record belongs to a study of response to subunit inactivated influenza vaccine (dated by TCRdb to the late 2010s). Concerning the study at large: The study used deep quantitative T cell receptor repertoire profiling to track responses to a trivalent subunit inactivated influenza vaccine.

The CDR3 measures 16 amino acids from cysteine to phenylalanine. The kept DNA is CDR3 alone, 48 bases in frame from the first base. V and J lose 4 bases and 0 bases, and a span of 16 bases separates them. Reading the germline V gene gives CDR1 MGHRA and CDR2 YSYEKL. What the work shows at the level of the full study, not this receptor alone: It was suggested by the authors that each seasonal influenza vaccination may recruit only a limited number of new T cells.

Receptor libraries were prepared by RT-PCR. The sequencing machine was an Illumina HiSeq 2500. TCRdb trimmed public reads at Q25 via fastp, called clones via MiXCR and kept in-frame beta chains. Identical CDR3 proteins give one entry, which carries the most common genes and DNA. For this sample there are 530,000 or so distinct CDR3 sequences; about 12% appear just once. Clones ranked in the top ten supply roughly 10% of the sample. The clonotype was recovered from a man aged 45-65 years who received an inactivated influenza vaccine. Donor details come from another sample of the same person, matched by shared clones. The sample here was PBMCs from blood, taken on the day of vaccination. This receptor chain uses TRBV4-1 and TRBJ2-7; the D gene is perhaps TRBD1, on 6 matching bases. The nucleotide sequence reads as follows: TGCGCCAGCAGCCCCCACAGGGTTCTAAGCTCCTACGAGCAGTACTTC. Its coded protein is CASSPHRVLSSYEQYF.